This TCR beta chain was obtained from a study of blood T cells in healthy people across ages. Peripheral blood was drawn, ten milliliters per donor. Using a J-beta primer mix together with a sample-barcoded 5' primer, a second PCR was run for roughly 6 to 12 cycles. Carrying 12 random nucleotides, a template-switch adaptor labeled each individual cDNA molecule. Every sample gave at least 3 million paired-end reads containing CDR3. Each CDR3 protein is one row after TCRdb ran MiXCR on the 5' RACE reads. The table has hundreds of thousands of distinct CDR3 sequences, about 59% seen once. Germline V lookup: CDR1 SGHTA, CDR2 FQGNSA. CDR3 size: 15 residues. The V end lost 0 bases, the J end lost 1 base, and 9 bases lay between the germline ends.

The J gene is TRBJ2-5, the V gene TRBV7-2, with D perhaps matching TRBD1 (5 bases). The sample was blood. The sequence was obtained from a man aged 25 to 40 in good health. CDR3 coding DNA: TGTGCCAGCAGCTTAGCGAAGGGGTTCCAAGAGACCCAGTACTTC. The encoded protein is CASSLAKGFQETQYF. The full variable domain, its missing parts supplied by reference TRBV7-2 and TRBJ2-5, is GAGVSQSPSNKVTEKGKDVELRCDPISGHTALYWYRQSLGQGLEFLIYFQGNSAPDKSGLPSDRFSAERTGGSVSTLTIQRTQQEDSAVYLCASSLAKGFQETQYFGPGTRLLVL.